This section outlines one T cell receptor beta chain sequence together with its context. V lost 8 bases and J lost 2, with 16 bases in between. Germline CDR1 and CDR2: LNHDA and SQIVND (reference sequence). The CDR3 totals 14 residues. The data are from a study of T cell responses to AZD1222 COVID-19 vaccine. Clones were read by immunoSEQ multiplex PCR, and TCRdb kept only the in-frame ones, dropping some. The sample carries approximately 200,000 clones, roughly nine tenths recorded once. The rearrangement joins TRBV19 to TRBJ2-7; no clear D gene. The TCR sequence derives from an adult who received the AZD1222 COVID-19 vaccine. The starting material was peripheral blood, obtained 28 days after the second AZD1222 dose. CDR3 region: CASSPGHLAYEQYF. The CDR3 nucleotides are TGTGCCAGTTCCCCCGGGCATCTCGCCTACGAGCAGTACTTC.